This TCR beta chain derives from a study of shared clonotypes between healthy human individuals (dated by TCRdb to 2020 to 2022). General notes on the study: Two women and three men aged 18 to 49 years were included in the cohort. For each donor, CD4 naive and CD4 memory were each run on three plates, CD8 naive on two plates, and CD8 memory on one plate. To estimate repertoire size and how much clonotype sharing occurs between individuals, the study deeply sequenced the blood TCR repertoires of about five healthy adults. To increase sequencing depth and limit assay-specific biases, TCR repertoire library preparation and sequencing were carried out by different laboratories using diverse techniques. Each donor's leukapheresis produced roughly between roughly 0.94 and 9.5 billion PBMCs.

Points on this clone: Its antigen remains undetermined. No base quality values were provided; no much bigger clone lies one nucleotide off.

Here is what the overall study found, with its caveats: Sharing across a handful of donors was observed for roughly 5.4% of naive CD4, 3.5% of naive CD8, 2% to 2.5% of memory CD4, and around 0.42% of memory CD8 clonotypes. Only blood was sampled, and tissue TCR repertoires likely differ from those in blood. Compared with non-shared clonotypes, the clonotypes found in all four sorted-subset donors had higher generation probabilities. Larger estimated clonotype richness was generally found for naive subsets than for memory subsets. Pairwise subsampling indicated that sequencing depth was expected to affect the degree of clonotype sharing among donors. Incomplete sequencing was indicated by rarefaction of sorted-subset datasets, despite the large sequencing depth. The small number of donors limited the genetic and exposure-history diversity represented.

TCR CDR3 regions were amplified from genomic DNA by multiplex PCR using the deep immunoSEQ assay. Genomic DNA extracted from each cell subset was distributed evenly over all wells of several immunoSEQ 96-well plates, and each plate served as one replicate. Each replicate PCR for sorted subsets received 150 to 250 ng genomic DNA, equal to around 32,000 T cell genomes. The purified libraries were quantified using a Qubit 3.0 fluorometer, sized with a Bioanalyzer 2100, and then quantified again using the KAPA Library Quantification kit. A separate single-read 150-cycle Illumina NextSeq 550 flow cell was used to sequence each immunoSEQ 96-well plate. The source study handled its data this way. Because the immunoSEQ output held only junctional sequences and lacked quality scores, the filtering could not match the filtering applied to full-length reads. To assign V/J genes and CDR3, sequences were annotated using PyIR, a Python wrapper for IgBLAST v1.9, with IMGT germline references. Any read was removed if the V/J assignment was weak (E-value above 1e-6), the CDR3 was missing, or the read contained stop codons, out-of-frame junctions, or ambiguous translated residues. V3J clonotypes were defined as sequences sharing the same inferred V gene, J gene, and CDR3 amino acid sequence. Percentage overlap between repertoires was calculated by dividing the number of shared unique clonotypes by the size of the smaller repertoire. Repertoire richness was assessed with RTK rarefaction, the Chao1 estimator, and Recon v2.1 estimates of unobserved clonotypes. Generation probabilities for all TCRbeta clonotypes obtained by the gDNA method from several donors were computed using OLGA. The immuneACCESS repertoire file appears here via TCRdb, limited to in-frame rearrangements. These files lack a portion of the clones; in checked studies, under half of the deficit traces to unresolved V genes, and the cause of the others is not known. The V and J calls and clone size were taken over from that table, and D and trimming were inferred from the DNA. This sample holds millions of clones; 95% were observed only once. The ten largest clones take up 0.1% to 0.15% of the sample.

Clipping removes 8 bases from V and 0 bases from J, with 8 as the unmatched junction base count. CDR1 MNHEY and CDR2 SVGAGI were looked up in the germline V gene. Its CDR3 holds 15 amino acids, cysteine through phenylalanine. Only CDR3 DNA remains: 45 bases, in frame from the first base. The donors were healthy, HIV-negative adults with no recently reported acute infections or vaccinations. Every donor was a Caucasian adult living in Nashville, Tennessee, USA. Magnetic negative selection was used to enrich CD4+ T cells, after which naive cells were positively selected on CD45RA and the negative fraction became the memory subset. Blood was obtained by leukapheresis, after which PBMCs were separated by Ficoll-Histopaque density gradient centrifugation and cryopreserved in liquid nitrogen vapor phase. Purity and quantity of every magnetically sorted T cell population were checked by analytical flow cytometry. From each sorted fraction, genomic DNA was isolated and quantified by UV absorbance on a Nanodrop 2000c.

The chain joins TRBV6-5 to TRBJ2-3, with TRBD2 matching 7 junction bases. This clonotype originated in a man aged 18 to 29 in good health. Input material: naive CD4+ T cells sorted from blood. The cell subset or site label for this specimen denotes: CD45RA+ positively selected. The sequenced DNA: TGTGCCAGCGGTTCTAGCGGATCTAGCACAGATACGCAGTATTTT. Translated, it reads CASGSSGSSTDTQYF.